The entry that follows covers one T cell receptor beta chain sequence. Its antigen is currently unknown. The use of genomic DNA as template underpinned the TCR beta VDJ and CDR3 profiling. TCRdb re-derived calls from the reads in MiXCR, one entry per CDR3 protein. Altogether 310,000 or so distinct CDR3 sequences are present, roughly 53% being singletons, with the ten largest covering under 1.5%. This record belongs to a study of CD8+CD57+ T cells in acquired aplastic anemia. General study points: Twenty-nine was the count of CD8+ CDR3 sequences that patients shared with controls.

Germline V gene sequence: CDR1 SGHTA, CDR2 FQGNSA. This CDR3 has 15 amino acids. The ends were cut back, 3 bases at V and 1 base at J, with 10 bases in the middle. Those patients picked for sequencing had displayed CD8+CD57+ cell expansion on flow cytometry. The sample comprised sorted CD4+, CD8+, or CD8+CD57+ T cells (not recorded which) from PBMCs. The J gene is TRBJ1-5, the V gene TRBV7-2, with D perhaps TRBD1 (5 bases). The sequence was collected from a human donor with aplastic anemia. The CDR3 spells CASSFGTASNQPQHF. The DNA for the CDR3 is TGTGCCAGCAGCTTCGGGACTGCGAGCAATCAGCCCCAGCATTTT.